The 6 T cell receptor beta chains listed next were all sequenced from one sample in a study of blood T cell repertoires in COVID-19. Assay used: immunoSEQ multiplex PCR; TCRdb lists only in-frame clones, some missing. The repertoire holds approximately 64,000 clones, with approximately 77% as singletons. The sample was peripheral blood. The origin of the receptors is a woman aged 70 to 79 with acute or convalescent COVID-19.

The V and J genes are TRBV7-2 and TRBJ1-4; 11 positions match TRBD1. The CDR3 is made up of 16 amino acids. Germline trimming cut 0 bases from V and 6 bases from J; bases unmatched to any gene: 3. Germline V gene sequence: CDR1 SGHTA, CDR2 FQGNSA. CDR3 region: CASSLAGTGGYEKLFF. In DNA, the CDR3 is TGTGCCAGCAGCTTAGCTGGGACAGGGGGTTATGAAAAACTGTTTTTT.

The sample holds a few counts of this clone. The V and J genes are TRBV5-1 and TRBJ2-2; D is possibly TRBD1 (5 bases). Trimming took off 5 bases at V and 1 base at J, with 6 bases between the two ends. This CDR3 is built from 13 residues. From germline, CDR1 is SGHRS and CDR2 YFSETQ. The chain's CDR3 is CASRTENTGELFF. For the CDR3, the DNA is TGCGCCAGCAGGACAGAGAACACCGGGGAGCTGTTTTTT.

V usage is TRBV18 and J usage is TRBJ1-3, with a possible D match to TRBD1 (5 bases). Germline CDR1 KGHSH, CDR2 LQKENI. Trimming cost V 3 bases and J 4 bases, with 10 bases left between them. The CDR3 runs 14 residues. The CDR3 DNA follows: TGTGCCAGCTCACCTGGGACTCAAGGAAACACCATATATTTT. It encodes CASSPGTQGNTIYF.

The chain uses TRBV29-1 and TRBJ2-5; perhaps TRBD1 as D (6 bases). The ends were cut back, 5 bases at V and 5 bases at J, with 15 bases in the middle. Germline V gene lookup returns CDR1 SQVTM and CDR2 ANQGSEA. The CDR3 runs to 13 residues. Here the CDR3 reads CSVSPQGSETQYF. The CDR3 DNA sequence: TGCAGCGTTTCTCCACAGGGATCGGAGACCCAGTACTTC.

V and J are TRBV6-5 and TRBJ1-2; TRBD1 matches 8 bases. V gave up 6 bases and J gave up 7 bases; unmatched junction bases: 4. CDR3 length equals 12 residues. Germline V CDR1 and CDR2: MNHEY, SVGAGI. Written as DNA, the CDR3 is TGTGCCAGCAGCCTCAGGGGGCTTGGCTACACCTTC. It codes for CASSLRGLGYTF.

The CDR3 coding sequence is TGTGCCAGCAACCTCAGGGGACAAAACACCGGGGAGCTGTTTTTT. Its protein is CASNLRGQNTGELFF. The rearrangement joins TRBV2 to TRBJ2-2, with TRBD1 as a possible D gene (6 bases). Germline assignment: CDR1 SNHLY and CDR2 FYNNEI. V lost 7 bases to trimming and J lost 2 bases, with 14 bases between them. This CDR3 contains 15 residues.